Described below is a single T cell receptor beta chain sequence and its context. The antigen is not known. This sample is drawn from a study of shared clonotypes between healthy human individuals. The assay used deep level. Profiled with immunoSEQ multiplex PCR; TCRdb holds only in-frame clones, not every one. The sample lists roughly 550,000 clones, nearly 97% occurring once. CDR1 and CDR2 from the germline V gene are LGHNA and YNFKEQ. The CDR3 covers 18 residues. The V gene end was trimmed by 0 bases and the J gene end by 5 bases; junction bases not matched to a gene: 11. Naive CD8 cells comprised CD45RO-negative, CCR7-positively selected cells, excluding terminally differentiated effector memory CD45RA+ cells. Those who donated were healthy HIV-negative adults, with no recent acute infections or vaccinations reported. Study-wide findings and caveats: Naive subsets, compared against memory subsets, generally had larger estimated richness values.

The gene calls are TRBV4-2 and TRBJ2-3; 10 nucleotides match TRBD2. The source of this sequence is a woman in her 30s in good health. The sequencing sample was made of naive CD8+ T cells sorted from blood. CDR3 protein: CASSQERLGLARGDTQYF. DNA for the CDR3: TGTGCCAGCAGCCAAGAGAGGCTGGGACTAGCGCGGGGAGATACGCAGTATTTT.